Shown below are 29 T cell receptor beta chains from a single sample sequenced in a study of Graves' ophthalmopathy and Graves' hyperthyroidism (dated by TCRdb to 2016 to 2019). Data came from an Illumina HiSeq 2000. For repertoire sequencing, the TCR beta CDR3 regions were amplified from RNA transcripts. A first-round RT-PCR used HTBI primers with the Qiagen OneStep RT-PCR kit, followed by a second-round multiplex PCR, size selection and purification. TCRdb's own reprocessing of the public reads used fastp at Q25 and MiXCR and kept productive beta chains. Rows with a matching CDR3 protein are joined into one entry that keeps the most common DNA and genes. The sample profile shows nearly 400,000 distinct CDR3 sequences; around 17% of them were found once. Approximately 1.4% of the sample lies in the top ten. The sequenced material came from peripheral blood. Every receptor here comes from a woman aged 18 to 35 with Graves' ophthalmopathy. Donor details come from another sample of the same person, matched by shared clones.

The CDR3: CASSREGGGNGYTF. DNA of the CDR3: TGTGCCAGCTCCCGGGAAGGAGGGGGAAACGGCTACACCTTC. This rearrangement joins TRBV18 to TRBJ1-2; D possibly corresponds to TRBD1 (6 bases). This CDR3 spans 14 amino acids. In germline, CDR1 is KGHSH, CDR2 LQKENI. Trimming took off 6 bases at V and 8 bases at J, with 19 bases between the two ends.

This clonotype was observed many times. This rearrangement joins TRBV6-5 to TRBJ2-7, with 7 bases aligning to TRBD2. Looked up from germline, CDR1 is MNHEY and CDR2 is SVGAGI. CDR3 length: 14 amino acids. V dropped 7 bases and J dropped 2; count of bases not matched to a gene: 8. The CDR3 sequence is CASKDSGLAYEQYF. In nucleotides, the CDR3 is TGTGCCAGCAAAGATAGCGGACTAGCCTACGAGCAGTACTTC.

This clonotype came up many times. The chain employs TRBV6-2 or TRBV6-3 and TRBJ1-1; D is undetermined. Germline V gene sequence: CDR1 MNHEY, CDR2 SVGEGT. Trimming took off 3 bases at V and 0 bases at J, with 23 bases between the two ends. This CDR3 is 19 amino acids long. The CDR3 is CASSYLNPGSRRVNTEAFF. CDR3 bases: TGTGCCAGCAGTTATTTGAATCCGGGAAGCAGAAGGGTGAACACTGAAGCTTTCTTT.

This clonotype was recorded many times. The chain is built from TRBV12-3 or TRBV12-4 and TRBJ1-1; D remains unclear. The ends were cut back, 7 bases at V and 4 bases at J, with 10 bases in the middle. This CDR3 contains 12 residues. The CDR3 here is CASNGESTEAFF. DNA of the CDR3: TGTGCCAGCAACGGGGAGAGCACTGAAGCTTTCTTT.

The rearrangement joins TRBV20-1 to TRBJ1-2; maybe TRBD1 (6 bases). Germline CDR1 reads DFQATT; CDR2 reads SNEGSKA (reference sequence). The CDR3 covers 12 residues. Trimming shortened V by 6 bases and J by 5 bases, and 13 bases separated the two germline ends. CDR3 sequence: CSARTEGYGYTF. In DNA form, the CDR3 reads TGCAGTGCAAGGACAGAGGGGTATGGCTACACCTTC.

At least ten counts were recorded for this clonotype. The germline gene is not matched at one end of the junction; a read error may be the cause. The rearrangement joins TRBV11-2 to TRBJ2-5; the match to TRBD1 covers 7 bases. This CDR3 has 17 amino acids. CDR1 SGHAT and CDR2 FQNNGV come from the germline V gene. The CDR3 region is CASSWTTMDRPSILLNF. CDR3 DNA sequence: TGTGCCAGCAGCTGGACCACCATGGACAGGCCTTCCATCCTGTTGAACTTC. Together with reference TRBV11-2 and TRBJ2-5, the CDR3 gives the full variable domain: EAGVAQSPRYKIIEKRQSVAFWCNPISGHATLYWYQQILGQGPKLLIQFQNNGVVDDSQLPKDRFSAERLKGVDSTLKIQPAKLEDSAVYLCASSWTTMDRPSILLNFGPGTRLLVL.

This clonotype was counted ten times or more. The V gene is TRBV5-1, the J gene TRBJ1-2, with 10 bases lining up with TRBD1. Trimming cost V 4 bases and J 8 bases; bases outside gene matches: 8. The CDR3 loop spans 14 amino acids. Germline lookup yields CDR1 SGHRS and CDR2 YFSETQ. The CDR3 is CASSQTGGAKGYTF. CDR3 nucleotides: TGCGCCAGCAGCCAGACAGGGGGCGCGAAGGGCTACACCTTC.

Ten or more counts support this clonotype. The chain couples TRBV12-3 or TRBV12-4 to TRBJ2-5, with 7 bases matching TRBD2. Germline trimming cut 4 bases from V and 1 base from J; bases unmatched to any gene: 6. CDR3 size: 15 residues. The CDR3 sequence is CASSSLGTIQETQYF. The CDR3 DNA follows: TGTGCCAGCAGTTCCCTCGGGACTATCCAAGAGACCCAGTACTTC.

V gene TRBV11-3 combines with J gene TRBJ1-1; D uncertain. Germline V CDR1 and CDR2: SGHNT, YENEEA. V gave up 4 bases and J gave up 3 bases, with 27 bases separating them. This CDR3 is 19 amino acids long. CDR3 residues: CASSSPPRGYGKWYTEAFF. DNA for the CDR3: TGTGCCAGCAGCTCGCCCCCGCGAGGGTACGGAAAATGGTACACTGAAGCTTTCTTT.

There are many counts of this clonotype. Germline is not matched at one junction end, which may reflect a read error. V is TRBV12-3 or TRBV12-4 and J is TRBJ2-7; 10 positions match TRBD1. This CDR3 has 11 amino acids. The CDR3 spells CASRTGGPEIF. CDR3 in DNA: TGTGCCAGCAGGACAGGGGGCCCGGAGATCTTC.

This clonotype was seen at least ten times. The genes are TRBV12-3 or TRBV12-4 and TRBJ2-7, with D possibly being TRBD1 (6 bases). The V and J ends lost 6 bases and 3 bases respectively, with 15 bases between them. This CDR3 has 14 residues. CDR3 in amino acids: CASRRGGSLYEQYF. Written as DNA, the CDR3 is TGTGCCAGCAGACGTGGGGGCAGTCTCTACGAGCAGTACTTC.

This clonotype was detected ten times or more. V and J are TRBV11-2 and TRBJ1-2; no reliable D call. Between the trimmed V and J ends, which lost 4 bases and 4 bases, there was a span of 13 bases. The CDR3 length is 14 residues. CDR1 is SGHAT, CDR2 FQNNGV, per germline. CDR3 sequence reads: CASSSPAGRYGYTF. The CDR3 DNA sequence: TGTGCCAGCAGCTCCCCCGCCGGGCGCTATGGCTACACCTTC.

The chain carries TRBV4-3 and TRBJ2-2; TRBD1 matches 8 bases. CDR3 size: 16 residues. Germline V CDR1 and CDR2: LGHNA, YSLEER. Trimming removed 0 bases from V and 4 bases from J; junction bases left unmatched: 4. The CDR3 spells CASSQDRTGFTGELFF. In DNA form, the CDR3 reads TGCGCCAGCAGCCAAGATAGGACAGGGTTCACCGGGGAGCTGTTTTTT.

This clonotype was recorded many times. V gene TRBV7-2 combines with J gene TRBJ2-7; D remains unclear. Looked up from germline, CDR1 is SGHTA and CDR2 is FQGNSA. The CDR3 covers 13 residues. V lost 0 bases and J lost 1, with 4 bases in between. The CDR3: CASSLATSYEQYF. CDR3 nucleotides: TGTGCCAGCAGCTTAGCGACTTCCTACGAGCAGTACTTC. The whole variable domain, filled in from reference TRBV7-2 and TRBJ2-7, reads GAGVSQSPSNKVTEKGKDVELRCDPISGHTALYWYRQSLGQGLEFLIYFQGNSAPDKSGLPSDRFSAERTGGSVSTLTIQRTQQEDSAVYLCASSLATSYEQYFGPGTRLTVT.

This clonotype was counted many times. The chain recombines TRBV2 with TRBJ1-1, with D uncertain. Germline values: CDR1 SNHLY, CDR2 FYNNEI. This CDR3 contains 11 residues. Trimming shortened V by 5 bases and J by 8 bases, and 9 bases separated the two germline ends. The CDR3, as DNA: TGTGCCAGCAGTCAAATATCGGAAGCTTTCTTT. Its protein is CASSQISEAFF. The full variable domain, its missing parts supplied by reference TRBV2 and TRBJ1-1, is EPEVTQTPSHQVTQMGQEVILRCVPISNHLYFYWYRQILGQKVEFLVSFYNNEISEKSEIFDDQFSVERPDGSNFTLKIRSTKLEDSAMYFCASSQISEAFFGQGTRLTVV.

The V gene is TRBV6-2 or TRBV6-3, the J gene TRBJ1-1; 7 bases map to TRBD1. There are 13 residues in the CDR3. Trimming at V came to 6 bases and at J to 6 bases, leaving 7 bases not matched to a gene. Per the germline V gene, CDR1 is MNHEY and CDR2 is SVGEGT. The CDR3 sequence: CASRNDRASEAFF. In DNA form, the CDR3 reads TGTGCCAGCAGGAACGACAGGGCTTCTGAAGCTTTCTTT.

This clonotype was found many times. This chain uses TRBV28 with TRBJ2-7; no firm D call. This CDR3 comprises 11 residues. CDR1 is MDHEN, CDR2 SYDVKM, per germline. V lost 5 bases to trimming and J lost 7 bases, with 9 bases between them. CDR3 protein: CASSPEVEQYF. The CDR3 DNA follows: TGTGCCAGCAGTCCCGAGGTTGAGCAGTACTTC. Based on the CDR3 plus reference TRBV28 and TRBJ2-7, the full variable domain is DVKVTQSSRYLVKRTGEKVFLECVQDMDHENMFWYRQDPGLGLRLIYFSYDVKMKEKGDIPEGYSVSREKKERFSLILESASTNQTSMYLCASSPEVEQYFGPGTRLTVT.

This clonotype was counted at least ten times. J is TRBJ1-2 and V is TRBV28, with D possibly matching TRBD1 (6 bases). Trimming took 4 bases from V and 6 from J, leaving 15 bases between them. CDR1 and CDR2 (germline): MDHEN, SYDVKM. CDR3 length: 14 residues. The DNA of the CDR3 is TGTGCCAGCAGTTCCGTCGGGGGCCTACATGGCTACACCTTC. Translation: CASSSVGGLHGYTF.

This clonotype was seen many times. V is TRBV11-2 and J is TRBJ2-4; possibly TRBD2 for D (7 bases). CDR3 size: 21 residues. Per germline, CDR1 SGHAT and CDR2 FQNNGV. Trimming took 3 bases from V and 3 from J, leaving 30 bases between them. CDR3 amino acids: CASSFNFALGAGVMGKNIQYF. CDR3 DNA sequence: TGTGCCAGCAGCTTCAATTTCGCCCTGGGGGCGGGAGTGATGGGCAAAAACATTCAGTACTTC.

This clonotype was counted a few times. The chain is built from TRBV18 and TRBJ2-2, with 7 bases fitting TRBD1. The germline CDR1 and CDR2 sequences are KGHSH and LQKENI. This CDR3 comprises 15 residues. The V and J ends lost 2 bases and 3 bases, in that order; junction bases with no gene match: 3. The CDR3 nucleotides read TGTGCCAGCTCACCAGATGACAGGGACACCGGGGAGCTGTTTTTT. This gives the protein CASSPDDRDTGELFF.

This clonotype was counted at least ten times. This sequence joins TRBV19 and TRBJ1-1, with 7 nucleotides matching TRBD1. The germline CDR1 and CDR2 sequences are LNHDA and SQIVND (reference sequence). The trim removed 4 bases at V and 3 bases at J, leaving 17 bases unmatched. This CDR3 is 18 amino acids long. The CDR3 DNA sequence: TGTGCCAGTAGTAAGGGACGGCAGGGGGTAGTGTTGGACACTGAAGCTTTCTTT. Residues: CASSKGRQGVVLDTEAFF.

The chain uses TRBV5-5 and TRBJ1-2; possible D gene TRBD1, 5 bases. V was shortened by 1 base and J by 5 bases, with 18 bases between the two germline ends. Per germline, CDR1 SGHKS and CDR2 YYEKEE (reference sequence). The CDR3 extends over 16 amino acids. This chain's CDR3 is CASSLMYQGAEYGYTF. CDR3 bases: TGTGCCAGCAGCTTGATGTACCAAGGGGCCGAGTATGGCTACACCTTC.

The sample holds many counts of this clonotype. The genes are TRBV6-2 or TRBV6-3 and TRBJ2-3, with 16 positions matching TRBD2. This CDR3 comprises 18 residues. Germline V CDR1 and CDR2: MNHEY, SVGEGT. The V gene end was trimmed by 5 bases and the J gene end by 5 bases; junction bases not matched to a gene: 10. CDR3 sequence (DNA): TGTGCCAGCAGTCCGGGACTAGCGGGGGGGCTTGGAAAAGATACGCAGTATTTT. It codes for CASSPGLAGGLGKDTQYF.

This clonotype was observed a few times. This chain links TRBV3-1 with TRBJ2-7, with D unclear. CDR1 and CDR2 (germline): LGHDT, YNNKEL (reference sequence). Trimming cost V 1 base and J 2 bases, with 18 bases left between them. This CDR3 has 17 residues. The CDR3 DNA reads as TGTGCCAGCAGCCAAGCGATATTAGACCTACACCCCTACGAGCAGTACTTC. This translates into CASSQAILDLHPYEQYF.

Many counts were recorded for this clonotype. The chain couples TRBV28 to TRBJ1-5; D gene unclear. The CDR3 totals 15 residues. Germline lookup yields CDR1 MDHEN and CDR2 SYDVKM. V lost 6 bases and J 3 bases, leaving 15 bases between the germline ends. The CDR3 region has the DNA TGTGCCAGCAGCGATCTGCAGGCCCTCAATCAGCCCCAGCATTTT. Translating gives CASSDLQALNQPQHF.

Ten or more counts support this clonotype. This sequence joins TRBV6-1 and TRBJ1-1; possible D gene TRBD1, 5 bases. From germline, CDR1 is MNHNS and CDR2 SASEGT. This CDR3 has 15 amino acids. The V and J ends lost 1 base and 11 bases respectively, with 20 bases between them. For the CDR3, the DNA is TGTGCCAGCAGTGAAGGGTCAGGGAGACTTTATCGGGCTTTCTTT. This codes for CASSEGSGRLYRAFF.

This clonotype has more than one count but fewer than ten. The V gene is TRBV4-2, the J gene TRBJ1-5, with unresolved D. This CDR3 is built from 14 residues. The V end was cut by 0 bases, the J end by 2 bases, with 5 bases between. From germline, CDR1 is LGHNA and CDR2 YNFKEQ. The CDR3 here is CASSQEAGNQPQHF. CDR3 nucleotides: TGTGCCAGCAGCCAAGAAGCCGGCAATCAGCCCCAGCATTTT.

The chain joins TRBV6-5 to TRBJ2-5; D remains ambiguous. The CDR3 extends over 14 amino acids. V was trimmed by 0 bases and J by 5 bases, leaving 10 bases between them. CDR1 and CDR2 (germline): MNHEY, SVGAGI. The CDR3 coding sequence is TGTGCCAGCAGTTACTCGGGGTCTGGGGAGACCCAGTACTTC. Its translation: CASSYSGSGETQYF.

This clonotype was found many times. The gene calls are TRBV6-4 and TRBJ1-6; D might be TRBD1 (5 bases). V was cut by 6 bases and J by 5 bases, with 11 bases left in between. The CDR3 totals 14 residues. Germline CDR1 reads MRHNA; CDR2 reads SNTAGT. The CDR3: CASSAGTDNSPLHF. CDR3 nucleotide sequence: TGTGCCAGCAGCGCCGGGACGGATAATTCACCCCTCCACTTT.